The 13 T cell receptor beta chains reported below all come from one sample, sequenced in a study of post-analysis software for immune sequencing data. Whole-study results and caveats: Several TRBV segments were more frequent in patients than controls; TRBV5-6, TRBV5-1 and TRBV20-1 belonged to this group.

Built from TCR beta cDNA, the libraries had unique molecular identifiers in them. TCRdb recomputed calls from the PCR reads with MiXCR, one row per CDR3 protein. The table shows hundreds of thousands of distinct CDR3 sequences, with 30% occurring only once. Their recognized antigens are unknown. The specimen sequenced was blood. The receptors here all came from a girl aged 5-17 years with multiple sclerosis.

As regards this clonotype: Germline and junction disagree at one end, which may indicate a read error. This sequence joins TRBV3-1 and TRBJ1-6, with D possibly TRBD1 on 5 matching bases. The CDR3 sequence is 14 residues long. Per germline, CDR1 LGHDT and CDR2 YNNKEL (reference sequence). For the CDR3, the DNA is TGTGCCAGCAACCAAGTTCAGGGAAGGTCGCCCCTCCACTTT. It yields the protein CASNQVQGRSPLHF.

A word on this clonotype: A read error is likely, as this CDR3 ends without the conserved phenylalanine or tryptophan. The chain joins TRBV29-1 to TRBJ1-4; D is possibly TRBD1 (5 bases). The CDR3 totals 13 residues. CDR1 is SQVTM, CDR2 ANQGSEA, per germline. V was trimmed by 5 bases and J by 2 bases, leaving 9 bases between them. The CDR3 loop is CSVTGTTNEKLFL. CDR3 bases: TGCAGCGTTACCGGGACCACTAATGAAAAACTGTTTTTG.

A remark on this clonotype: At one of its ends the junction is not consistent with the germline gene, which may arise from a read error. The rearrangement links TRBV18 to TRBJ2-3; TRBD1 agrees at 7 bases. This CDR3 has 15 amino acids. Germline V lookup: CDR1 KGHSH, CDR2 LQKENI. The chain's CDR3 is CASSPRQGSTATQYF. The CDR3, as DNA: TGTGCCAGCTCACCACGACAGGGAAGCACAGCTACGCAGTATTTT. The full variable domain, in which reference TRBV18 and TRBJ2-3 provide the parts outside the CDR3, is NAGVMQNPRHLVRRRGQEARLRCSPMKGHSHVYWYRQLPEEGLKFMVYLQKENIIDESGMPKERFSAEFPKEGPSILRIQQVVRGDSAAYFCASSPRQGSTATQYFGPGTRLTVL.

On this clonotype itself: At one of its ends the junction is not consistent with the germline gene, which may arise from a read error. This chain joins TRBV6-6 and TRBJ1-1; no clear D gene. CDR1 and CDR2 (germline): MNHNY, SVGAGI (reference sequence). The CDR3 is 13 residues long. The CDR3 coding sequence is TGTGTCAGCAGTACCTCGACTGTCACTGAAGCTTTCTTT. Translated: CVSSTSTVTEAFF.

The CDR3 reads CASSSGQGRQPQHF. The CDR3 region has the DNA TGTGCCAGCAGCTCCGGACAGGGGAGGCAGCCCCAGCATTTT. The rearrangement joins TRBV7-2 to TRBJ1-5; TRBD1 aligns across 9 bases. The V gene end was trimmed by 4 bases and the J gene end by 7 bases; junction bases not matched to a gene: 5. The CDR3 has 14 residues. CDR1 SGHTA and CDR2 FQGNSA come from the germline V gene.

This clonotype was detected a few times. V and J are TRBV20-1 and TRBJ2-7; D gene unclear. Looked up from germline, CDR1 is DFQATT and CDR2 is SNEGSKA (reference sequence). The CDR3 totals 14 residues. The V end was cut by 1 base, the J end by 1 base, with 11 bases between. The CDR3 spells CSARAPQSSYEQYF. Written as DNA, the CDR3 is TGCAGTGCTAGAGCCCCCCAGAGTTCCTACGAGCAGTACTTC.

This clonotype was seen at least ten times. The gene calls are TRBV6-5 and TRBJ1-2; the D is unclear. The CDR3 has 12 residues. V lost 5 bases and J lost 4, with 8 bases in between. Germline V lookup: CDR1 MNHEY, CDR2 SVGAGI. The CDR3 spells CASSPGIYGYTF. CDR3 nucleotides: TGTGCCAGCAGTCCCGGAATCTATGGCTACACCTTC.

This clonotype was observed a single time. The chain carries TRBV7-2 and TRBJ1-2; TRBD1 agrees at 8 bases. Germline V gene sequence: CDR1 SGHTA, CDR2 FQGNSA. CDR3 length: 15 residues. J lost 4 bases, V lost 3 bases, and 7 bases had no gene match. The CDR3 bases are TGTGCCAGCAGCTTGAAAACCGGGACAGGCTATGGCTACACCTTC. It translates to CASSLKTGTGYGYTF.

This chain joins TRBV20-1 and TRBJ2-7; 10 nucleotides match TRBD1. TRBJ2-4 matches the DNA end more closely, so the J call is doubtful. The CDR3 covers 13 residues. Germline V gene lookup returns CDR1 DFQATT and CDR2 SNEGSKA (reference sequence). The DNA for the CDR3 is TGCAGTGCCACCGGGACAGGGGCAAACATTCAGTACTTC. Amino acid sequence: CSATGTGANIQYF.

This clonotype was picked up many times. The V and J genes are TRBV25-1 and TRBJ2-7; 7 positions agree with TRBD1. Per the germline V gene, CDR1 is MGHDK and CDR2 is SYGVNS. CDR3 size: 16 residues. V lost 2 bases and J lost 1; bases outside the gene matches: 8. The CDR3, as DNA: TGTGCCAGCAGTGAACGAACCGGGGACAGTTCCTACGAGCAGTACTTC. This encodes CASSERTGDSSYEQYF.

The chain links TRBV2 to TRBJ1-2; 9 bases are a match to TRBD1. J lost 5 bases, V lost 7 bases, and 8 bases had no gene match. This CDR3 has 14 residues. Germline V gene lookup returns CDR1 SNHLY and CDR2 FYNNEI. The chain's CDR3 is CASTLTGGGYGYTF. The CDR3 region has the DNA TGTGCCAGCACCTTAACAGGGGGCGGTTATGGCTACACCTTC. The variable domain in full, completed from reference TRBV2 and TRBJ1-2, reads EPEVTQTPSHQVTQMGQEVILRCVPISNHLYFYWYRQILGQKVEFLVSFYNNEISEKSEIFDDQFSVERPDGSNFTLKIRSTKLEDSAMYFCASTLTGGGYGYTFGSGTRLTVV.

This clonotype was detected ten times or more. A much bigger clone sits one base away, suggesting this may be a read error. The chain is built from TRBV7-2 and TRBJ1-4; possible D gene TRBD1, 5 bases. Per the germline V gene, CDR1 is SGHTA and CDR2 is FQGNSA. This CDR3 has 14 residues. CDR3 sequence reads: CASSAGTNHEKRFF. The CDR3 region has the DNA TGTGCCAGCAGCGCCGGGACCAACCATGAAAAACGGTTTTTT. Together with reference TRBV7-2 and TRBJ1-4, the CDR3 gives the full variable domain: GAGVSQSPSNKVTEKGKDVELRCDPISGHTALYWYRQSLGQGLEFLIYFQGNSAPDKSGLPSDRFSAERTGGSVSTLTIQRTQQEDSAVYLCASSAGTNHEKRFFGSGTQLSVL.

The V and J genes are TRBV15 and TRBJ2-3; D might be TRBD2 (5 bases). CDR3 length: 15 residues. The germline CDR1 and CDR2 sequences are LNHNV and YYDKDF (reference sequence). V was trimmed by 1 base and J by 2 bases, leaving 10 bases between them. CDR3 loop: CATSRGERLTDTQYF. As DNA, the CDR3 is TGTGCCACCAGCAGAGGGGAGCGGCTCACAGATACGCAGTATTTT.